Below are 21 T cell receptor beta chains sequenced from a single sample in a study of blood T cell repertoires in COVID-19. The repertoire was sequenced with immunoSEQ multiplex PCR; TCRdb's copy has only in-frame clones and lacks some. Of about 140,000 clones listed, over 75% are singletons. The source material was peripheral blood. These receptors originate from a woman aged 45 to 65 with acute or convalescent COVID-19.

This chain joins TRBV6-1 and TRBJ1-2; 7 bases map to TRBD1. The ends lost 2 bases at V and 6 bases at J; junction bases unmatched: 12. Germline V CDR1 and CDR2: MNHNS, SASEGT. The CDR3 covers 16 residues. The CDR3 DNA reads as TGTGCCAGCAGTGAAAGGGGACAGTGGGGTAGGAATGGCTACACCTTC. Translation: CASSERGQWGRNGYTF.

This sequence joins TRBV24-1 and TRBJ2-7, with D unresolved. In germline, CDR1 is KGHDR, CDR2 SFDVKD. V lost 7 bases and J 2 bases, leaving 11 bases between the germline ends. This CDR3 is built from 13 residues. The CDR3 here is CATSERPPYEQYF. The CDR3 DNA is TGTGCCACCAGCGAGAGGCCGCCCTACGAGCAGTACTTC.

The V call is TRBV7-9, the J call TRBJ1-4; TRBD1 agrees at 9 bases. The CDR3 length is 14 residues. Germline CDR1 and CDR2: SEHNR and FQNEAQ (reference sequence). The junction had 3 bases not matched to a gene; V was cut back by 5 bases and J by 5 bases. CDR3 loop: CASSPGTGNEKLFF. Written as DNA, the CDR3 is TGTGCCAGCAGCCCCGGGACAGGGAATGAAAAACTGTTTTTT.

The chain carries TRBV10-3 and TRBJ1-2; 7 positions match TRBD1. J gave up 7 bases and V 8 bases, and 7 bases lay outside the gene matches. The CDR3 length is 12 residues. Germline V gene lookup returns CDR1 ENHRY and CDR2 SYGVKD. The CDR3 protein is CAILGTEFGYTF. The CDR3 DNA reads TGTGCCATCTTGGGGACAGAGTTTGGCTACACCTTC.

The chain uses TRBV13 and TRBJ1-2; 10 nucleotides match TRBD1. The CDR3 totals 14 residues. Trimming at V came to 3 bases and at J to 3 bases, leaving 1 base not matched to a gene. Germline V gene lookup returns CDR1 PRHDT and CDR2 FYEKMQ (reference sequence). The CDR3 loop reads CASSLDRGDYGYTF. DNA for the CDR3: TGTGCCAGCAGCTTGGACAGGGGGGACTATGGCTACACCTTC.

The rearrangement joins TRBV5-4 to TRBJ2-7, with 8 positions matching TRBD1. The V gene's germline CDR1 is SGHNT and CDR2 YYREEE (reference sequence). The CDR3 has 15 amino acids. V lost 6 bases to trimming and J lost 1 base; unmatched junction nucleotides: 9. In nucleotides, the CDR3 is TGTGCCAGCACTCACGCCGGGACAGGTTCCTACGAGCAGTACTTC. It specifies CASTHAGTGSYEQYF.

The V and J genes are TRBV18 and TRBJ2-1; 9 bases align to TRBD2. From germline, CDR1 is KGHSH and CDR2 LQKENI. V lost 6 bases, J lost 7 bases, and 13 bases stayed unmatched. CDR3 size: 16 residues. The CDR3 is CASSPSPGSGSNEQFF. The DNA of the CDR3 is TGTGCCAGCTCCCCCTCACCCGGTAGCGGGAGTAATGAGCAGTTCTTC. Full variable domain (outside the CDR3, taken from reference TRBV18 and TRBJ2-1): NAGVMQNPRHLVRRRGQEARLRCSPMKGHSHVYWYRQLPEEGLKFMVYLQKENIIDESGMPKERFSAEFPKEGPSILRIQQVVRGDSAAYFCASSPSPGSGSNEQFFGPGTRLTVL.

The chain is built from TRBV9 and TRBJ1-3, with 9 bases aligning to TRBD1. Looked up from germline, CDR1 is SGDLS and CDR2 is YYNGEE. The CDR3 has 16 amino acids. J was trimmed by 2 bases and V by 3 bases; bases with no gene match: 6. Here the CDR3 DNA reads TGTGCCAGCAGCGAATCCGGGACAGGGACTGGAAACACCATATATTTT. It yields the protein CASSESGTGTGNTIYF.

This clone was counted a single time. The genes are TRBV7-3 and TRBJ2-3; TRBD2 agrees at 7 bases. This CDR3 spans 16 amino acids. Per the germline V gene, CDR1 is SGHTA and CDR2 is FQGTGA. The ends lost 2 bases at V and 5 bases at J; junction bases unmatched: 10. The DNA for the CDR3 is TGTGCCAGCAGCTTAGGGTGGGCCCCGGGGGGAGATACGCAGTATTTT. The encoded protein is CASSLGWAPGGDTQYF.

The chain combines TRBV4-2 with TRBJ1-2; no definite D call. The CDR3 loop spans 15 amino acids. CDR1 and CDR2 (germline): LGHNA, YNFKEQ. Trimming took off 0 bases at V and 4 bases at J, with 12 bases between the two ends. Here the CDR3 DNA reads TGTGCCAGCAGCCAAGATGAGGGTGTGGGCTATGGCTACACCTTC. It specifies CASSQDEGVGYGYTF.

The rearrangement links TRBV24-1 to TRBJ2-5; 7 positions match TRBD1. The V gene end was trimmed by 0 bases and the J gene end by 2 bases; junction bases not matched to a gene: 2. This CDR3 spans 15 amino acids. Germline V gene sequence: CDR1 KGHDR, CDR2 SFDVKD. CDR3 amino acids: CATSDLGTEQETQYF. The CDR3 DNA reads TGTGCCACCAGTGATTTGGGGACAGAGCAAGAGACCCAGTACTTC.

J is TRBJ1-1 and V is TRBV29-1; D call uncertain. CDR1 and CDR2 from the germline V gene are SQVTM and ANQGSEA. Trimming removed 5 bases at V and 4 bases at J, with 5 bases between. This CDR3 comprises 10 residues. DNA for the CDR3: TGCAGCGTTTTAGCCACTGAAGCTTTCTTT. It yields the protein CSVLATEAFF.

The J gene is TRBJ2-1, the V gene TRBV24-1; possible D gene TRBD1, 5 bases. In germline, CDR1 is KGHDR, CDR2 SFDVKD. Trimming shortened V by 5 bases and J by 0 bases, and 16 bases separated the two germline ends. The CDR3 runs 17 residues. CDR3 nucleotides: TGTGCCACCAGTGGCGGAATCCAGGGCCGCTCCTACAATGAGCAGTTCTTC. Its protein is CATSGGIQGRSYNEQFF.

In its sample, this clone was seen a few times. The rearrangement links TRBV29-1 to TRBJ2-7, with D possibly matching TRBD1 (6 bases). Trimming pared 4 bases from V and 3 bases from J, leaving 10 bases between. CDR1 SQVTM and CDR2 ANQGSEA come from the germline V gene. This CDR3 comprises 12 residues. CDR3 sequence (DNA): TGCAGCGTTGCAGGGGTAGGCTACGAGCAGTACTTC. Protein sequence: CSVAGVGYEQYF.

J is TRBJ1-1 and V is TRBV28; D ambiguous. Germline CDR1 is MDHEN and CDR2 is SYDVKM. The CDR3 loop spans 12 amino acids. Trimming cost V 4 bases and J 0 bases, with 3 bases left between them. CDR3 protein: CASSSVNTEAFF. The CDR3, as DNA: TGTGCCAGCAGTTCGGTGAACACTGAAGCTTTCTTT. The full variable domain, in which reference TRBV28 and TRBJ1-1 provide the parts outside the CDR3, is DVKVTQSSRYLVKRTGEKVFLECVQDMDHENMFWYRQDPGLGLRLIYFSYDVKMKEKGDIPEGYSVSREKKERFSLILESASTNQTSMYLCASSSVNTEAFFGQGTRLTVV.

The chain employs TRBV5-6 and TRBJ1-2; no clear D gene. Germline V CDR1 and CDR2: SGHDT, YYEEEE. V was pared by 2 bases and J by 7 bases, with 6 bases between. This CDR3 contains 11 residues. The CDR3 DNA reads as TGTGCCAGCAGCTTCGGAGGTGGCTACACCTTC. Protein product: CASSFGGGYTF.

The rearrangement uses TRBV30 and TRBJ2-5; TRBD2 might be the D (5 bases). V lost 4 bases to trimming and J lost 7 bases, with 7 bases between them. CDR1 is GTSNPN and CDR2 is SVGIG in the germline V gene (reference sequence). The CDR3 consists of 10 residues. The CDR3 sequence is CAWKEVTQYF. The DNA for the CDR3 is TGTGCCTGGAAGGAGGTGACCCAGTACTTC.

The rearrangement uses TRBV14 and TRBJ1-1; D is unclear. CDR3 length equals 12 residues. The V and J ends lost 4 bases and 7 bases respectively, with 10 bases between them. Germline CDR1 and CDR2: SGHDN and FVKESK. In DNA, the CDR3 is TGTGCCAGCAGCCCCGGCGGAATTGAAGCTTTCTTT. Translation: CASSPGGIEAFF.

The sample holds one count of this clone. The chain carries TRBV4-1 and TRBJ2-3, with 14 positions matching TRBD2. The CDR3 sequence is 19 residues long. The V gene end was trimmed by 4 bases and the J gene end by 4 bases; junction bases not matched to a gene: 13. Germline V gene data show CDR1 as MGHRA and CDR2 as YSYEKL. DNA for the CDR3: TGCGCCAGCAGCCTCCTCCCCGGGACTAGCGGGAGTAGTCCAGATACGCAGTATTTT. It codes for CASSLLPGTSGSSPDTQYF.

The V call is TRBV7-9, the J call TRBJ1-4; D uncertain. Trimming took off 2 bases at V and 6 bases at J, with 7 bases between the two ends. The CDR3 covers 13 residues. The V gene's germline CDR1 is SEHNR and CDR2 FQNEAQ (reference sequence). The CDR3: CASSLQEDEKLFF. DNA of the CDR3: TGTGCCAGCAGCTTACAGGAAGATGAAAAACTGTTTTTT.

V gene TRBV18 combines with J gene TRBJ1-2; maybe TRBD1 (5 bases). Per the germline V gene, CDR1 is KGHSH and CDR2 is LQKENI. CDR3 length: 14 amino acids. Trimming left V 3 bases short and J 4 bases short, with 12 bases between. In DNA, the CDR3 is TGTGCCAGCTCACCCCGATTCCAGGGCTATGGCTACACCTTC. Protein product: CASSPRFQGYGYTF.